The 8 T cell receptor beta chains below all came from one sample that was sequenced in a study of human T cells and chemical hapten exposure. The sample's time point: pre-sensitization, week 0. Treatment given: therapeutic diphenylcyclopropenone sensitization with weekly scalp DPC. TCRdb re-analysed the RACE reads in MiXCR, keeping a single row per CDR3 protein. The data show 200,000 to 300,000 distinct CDR3 sequences, approximately 8.6% seen once. The sequenced sample was whole blood, obtained in connection with sensitization to the hapten diphenylcyclopropenone (DPC). The origin of the receptors is a woman in her thirties or forties with alopecia areata. Some clones in this sample may be carry-over from other donors' samples.

A few counts support this clonotype. The rearrangement joins TRBV29-1 to TRBJ2-1; 13 bases map to TRBD2. This CDR3 contains 13 residues. Germline assignment: CDR1 SQVTM and CDR2 ANQGSEA. With 7 bases clipped from V and 6 bases from J, the junction kept 3 bases outside the gene matches. CDR3 protein: CSARTSGSNEQFF. DNA of the CDR3: TGCAGCGCCAGGACTAGCGGGAGCAATGAGCAGTTCTTC.

CDR3 in DNA: TGTGCCAGCACCCTGACCGTAAGCGGGGCCTACGAGCAGTACTTC. Encoded protein: CASTLTVSGAYEQYF. The V call is TRBV7-2, the J call TRBJ2-7, with 7 bases aligning to TRBD2. This CDR3 is built from 15 residues. Unmatched junction bases numbered 11, after V lost 7 bases and J lost 2 bases. The germline gives CDR1 SGHTA, CDR2 FQGNSA.

This clonotype was counted between two and nine times. The chain uses TRBV6-2 or TRBV6-3 and TRBJ2-3; 7 bases are a match to TRBD1. CDR1 and CDR2 (germline): MNHEY, SVGEGT. CDR3 length: 15 residues. The V gene end was trimmed by 7 bases and the J gene end by 2 bases; junction bases not matched to a gene: 9. CDR3 DNA: TGTGCCAGCACCAGGATGGGACAGATCACAGATACGCAGTATTTT. Its protein product is CASTRMGQITDTQYF.

This clonotype was seen at least ten times. The chain recombines TRBV6-5 with TRBJ1-2, with D tentatively TRBD1 (5 bases). The CDR3 spans 14 residues. Germline V lookup: CDR1 MNHEY, CDR2 SVGAGI. Trimming cost V 2 bases and J 2 bases, with 9 bases left between them. Here the CDR3 reads CASSYGAGNYGYTF. The CDR3 region has the DNA TGTGCCAGCAGTTACGGGGCTGGGAACTATGGCTACACCTTC.

The chain has TRBV10-3 and TRBJ2-1; unclear D gene. The CDR3 is 14 residues long. Germline assignment: CDR1 ENHRY and CDR2 SYGVKD. Trimming shortened V by 0 bases and J by 8 bases, and 11 bases separated the two germline ends. Here the CDR3 DNA reads TGTGCCATCAGTGAGTCATCATGGAGCTATGAGCAGTTCTTC. Translated: CAISESSWSYEQFF.

This clonotype was observed once. The V call is TRBV4-3, the J call TRBJ2-1, with a tentative D call TRBD2 (6 bases). With 0 bases removed from V and 7 bases from J, the gap between germline ends came to 13 bases. The CDR3 loop spans 15 amino acids. Germline CDR1 LGHNA, CDR2 YSLEER. CDR3 nucleotides: TGCGCCAGCAGCCAAGATACCCTAGCGAGGAATGAGCAGTTCTTC. Residues: CASSQDTLARNEQFF.

Many counts were recorded for this clonotype. The CDR3 DNA reads TGTGCCGGGGGGGGAGCGGGAGCTGCAGAGACCCAGTACTTC. Translating it yields CAGGGAGAAETQYF. V gene TRBV6-2 or TRBV6-3 combines with J gene TRBJ2-5; 8 bases are a match to TRBD2. CDR1 is MNHEY, CDR2 SVGEGT, per germline. Trimming at V came to 11 bases and at J to 4 bases, leaving 12 bases not matched to a gene. This CDR3 has 14 amino acids.

About this clonotype itself: The junction departs from the called germline gene at one end, perhaps through a read error. This rearrangement joins TRBV18 to TRBJ2-1; TRBD1 aligns across 8 bases. The germline V gene has CDR1 KGHSH and CDR2 LQKENI. The length of the CDR3 is 15 residues. CDR3 coding DNA: TGTGCCAGTTCACCGGGACAGGACTCCTACAATGAGCAGTTCTTC. Amino acid sequence: CASSPGQDSYNEQFF.